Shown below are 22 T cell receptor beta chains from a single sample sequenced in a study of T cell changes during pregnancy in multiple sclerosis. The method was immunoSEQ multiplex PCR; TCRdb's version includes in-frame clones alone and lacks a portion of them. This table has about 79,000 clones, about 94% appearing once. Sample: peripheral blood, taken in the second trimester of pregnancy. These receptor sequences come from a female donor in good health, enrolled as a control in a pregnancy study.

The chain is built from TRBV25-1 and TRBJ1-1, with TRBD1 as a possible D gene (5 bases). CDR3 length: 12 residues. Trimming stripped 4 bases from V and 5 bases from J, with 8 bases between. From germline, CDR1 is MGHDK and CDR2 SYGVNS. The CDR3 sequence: CASSGGRTEAFF. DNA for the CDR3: TGTGCCAGCAGTGGGGGGAGGACTGAAGCTTTCTTT.

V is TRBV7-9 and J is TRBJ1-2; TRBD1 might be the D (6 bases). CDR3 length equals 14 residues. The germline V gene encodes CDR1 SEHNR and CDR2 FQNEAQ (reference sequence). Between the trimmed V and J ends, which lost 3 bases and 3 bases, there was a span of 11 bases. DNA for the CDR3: TGTGCCAGCAGCTTGGGGGCTGGAGACTATGGCTACACCTTC. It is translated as CASSLGAGDYGYTF. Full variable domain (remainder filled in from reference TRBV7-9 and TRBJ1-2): DTGVSQNPRHKITKRGQNVTFRCDPISEHNRLYWYRQTLGQGPEFLTYFQNEAQLEKSRLLSDRFSAERPKGSFSTLEIQRTEQGDSAMYLCASSLGAGDYGYTFGSGTRLTVV.

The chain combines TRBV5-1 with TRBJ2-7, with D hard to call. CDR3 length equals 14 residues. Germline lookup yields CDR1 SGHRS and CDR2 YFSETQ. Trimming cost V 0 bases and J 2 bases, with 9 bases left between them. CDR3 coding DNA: TGCGCCAGCAGCTTGGACCCGGGTGCCTACGAGCAGTACTTC. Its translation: CASSLDPGAYEQYF.

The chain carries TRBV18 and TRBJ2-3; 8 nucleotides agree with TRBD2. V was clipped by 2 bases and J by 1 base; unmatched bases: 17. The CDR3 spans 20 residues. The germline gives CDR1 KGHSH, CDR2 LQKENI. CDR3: CASSPEIPGGGPEGTDTQYF. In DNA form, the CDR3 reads TGTGCCAGCTCACCAGAGATCCCGGGGGGGGGCCCTGAAGGCACAGATACGCAGTATTTT. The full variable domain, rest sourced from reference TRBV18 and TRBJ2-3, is NAGVMQNPRHLVRRRGQEARLRCSPMKGHSHVYWYRQLPEEGLKFMVYLQKENIIDESGMPKERFSAEFPKEGPSILRIQQVVRGDSAAYFCASSPEIPGGGPEGTDTQYFGPGTRLTVL.

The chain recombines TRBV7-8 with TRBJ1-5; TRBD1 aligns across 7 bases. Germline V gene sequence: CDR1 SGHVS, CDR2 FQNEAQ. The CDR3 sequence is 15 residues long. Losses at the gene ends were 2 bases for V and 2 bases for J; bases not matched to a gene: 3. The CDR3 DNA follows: TGTGCCAGCAGCTTAACCGGGACAGGCAATCAGCCCCAGCATTTT. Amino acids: CASSLTGTGNQPQHF.

The CDR3 is CASSEFGLAGENEQFF. The DNA of the CDR3 is TGTGCCAGCAGTGAATTCGGACTAGCGGGGGAAAATGAGCAGTTCTTC. The chain couples TRBV2 to TRBJ2-1, with TRBD2 matching 13 bases. The CDR3 runs 16 residues. CDR1 and CDR2 (germline): SNHLY, FYNNEI. Trimming at V came to 2 bases and at J to 7 bases, leaving 5 bases not matched to a gene.

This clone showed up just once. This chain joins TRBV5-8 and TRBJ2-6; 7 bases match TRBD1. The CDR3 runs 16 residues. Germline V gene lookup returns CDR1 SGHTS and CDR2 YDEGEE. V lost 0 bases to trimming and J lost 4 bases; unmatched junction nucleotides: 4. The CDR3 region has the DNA TGTGCCAGCAGCTTGGACAGGGGTGCCGGGGCCAACGTCCTGACTTTC. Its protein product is CASSLDRGAGANVLTF.

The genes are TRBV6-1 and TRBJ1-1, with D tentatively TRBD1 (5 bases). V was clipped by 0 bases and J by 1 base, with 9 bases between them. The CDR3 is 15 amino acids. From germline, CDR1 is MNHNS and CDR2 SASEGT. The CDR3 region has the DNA TGTGCCAGCAGTGAAGCGCGGGGCGCGAACACTGAAGCTTTCTTT. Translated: CASSEARGANTEAFF.

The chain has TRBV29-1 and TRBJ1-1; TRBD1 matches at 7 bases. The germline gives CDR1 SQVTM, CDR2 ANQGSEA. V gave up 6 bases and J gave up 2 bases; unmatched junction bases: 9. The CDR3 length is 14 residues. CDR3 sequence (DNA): TGCAGCGTAGCTGAAACAGGGGCCAACACTGAAGCTTTCTTT. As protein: CSVAETGANTEAFF.

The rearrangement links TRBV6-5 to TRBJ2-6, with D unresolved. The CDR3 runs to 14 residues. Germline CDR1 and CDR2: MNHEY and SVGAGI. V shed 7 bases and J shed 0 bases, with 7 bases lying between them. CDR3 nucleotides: TGTGCCAGCACTCTCTCCTCTGGGGCCAACGTCCTGACTTTC. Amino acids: CASTLSSGANVLTF.

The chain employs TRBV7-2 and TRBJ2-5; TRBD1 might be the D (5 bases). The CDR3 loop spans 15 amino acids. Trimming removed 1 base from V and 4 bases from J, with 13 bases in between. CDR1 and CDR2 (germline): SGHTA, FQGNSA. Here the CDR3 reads CASSLGTTLGETQYF. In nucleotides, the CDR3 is TGTGCCAGCAGCTTAGGGACAACATTAGGAGAGACCCAGTACTTC.

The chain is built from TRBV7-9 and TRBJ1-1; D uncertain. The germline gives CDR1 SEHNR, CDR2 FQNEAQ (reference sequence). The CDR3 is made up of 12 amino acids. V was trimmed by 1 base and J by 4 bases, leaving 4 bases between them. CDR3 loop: CASSLGLTEAFF. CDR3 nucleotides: TGTGCCAGCAGCTTAGGGCTCACTGAAGCTTTCTTT.

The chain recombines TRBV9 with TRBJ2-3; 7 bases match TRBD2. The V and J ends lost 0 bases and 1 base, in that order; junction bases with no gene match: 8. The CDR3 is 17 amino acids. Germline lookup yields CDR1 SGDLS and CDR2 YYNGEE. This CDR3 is CASSVASSGVGTDTQYF. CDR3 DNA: TGTGCCAGCAGCGTAGCATCCAGCGGGGTTGGCACAGATACGCAGTATTTT.

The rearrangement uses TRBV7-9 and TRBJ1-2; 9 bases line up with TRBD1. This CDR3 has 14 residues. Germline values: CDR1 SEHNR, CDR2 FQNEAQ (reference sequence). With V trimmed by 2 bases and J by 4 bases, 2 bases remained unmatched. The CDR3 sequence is CASSLSGQGYGYTF. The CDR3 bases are TGTGCCAGCAGCTTATCGGGACAGGGCTATGGCTACACCTTC.

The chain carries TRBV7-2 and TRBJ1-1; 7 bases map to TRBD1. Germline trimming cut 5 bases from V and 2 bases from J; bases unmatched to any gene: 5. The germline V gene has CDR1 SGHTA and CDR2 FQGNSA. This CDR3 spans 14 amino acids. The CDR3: CASSTGTVNTEAFF. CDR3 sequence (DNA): TGTGCCAGCAGCACTGGGACAGTAAACACTGAAGCTTTCTTT.

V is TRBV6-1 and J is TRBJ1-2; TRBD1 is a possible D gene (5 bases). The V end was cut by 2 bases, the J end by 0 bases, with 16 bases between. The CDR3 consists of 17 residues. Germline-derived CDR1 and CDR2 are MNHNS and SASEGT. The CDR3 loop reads CASSEIRQTNPNYGYTF. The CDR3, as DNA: TGTGCCAGCAGTGAAATTAGACAGACGAATCCTAACTATGGCTACACCTTC.

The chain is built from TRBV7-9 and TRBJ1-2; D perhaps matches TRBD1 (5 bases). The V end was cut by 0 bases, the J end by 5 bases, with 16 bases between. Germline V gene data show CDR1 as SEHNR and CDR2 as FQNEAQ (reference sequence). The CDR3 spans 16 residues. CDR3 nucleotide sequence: TGTGCCAGCAGCTTAGCTGGGGCTTACCGCCTGTATGGCTACACCTTC. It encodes CASSLAGAYRLYGYTF.

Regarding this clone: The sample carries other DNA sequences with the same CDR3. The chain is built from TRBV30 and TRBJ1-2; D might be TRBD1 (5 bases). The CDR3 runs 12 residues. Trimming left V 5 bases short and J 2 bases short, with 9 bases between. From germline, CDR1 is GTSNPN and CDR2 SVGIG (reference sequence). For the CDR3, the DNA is TGTGCCTGGTCTGCAGGGAACTATGGCTACACCTTC. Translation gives CAWSAGNYGYTF. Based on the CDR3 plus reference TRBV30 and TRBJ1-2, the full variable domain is SQTIHQWPATLVQPVGSPLSLECTVEGTSNPNLYWYRQAAGRGLQLLFYSVGIGQISSEVPQNLSASRPQDRQFILSSKKLLLSDSGFYLCAWSAGNYGYTFGSGTRLTVV.

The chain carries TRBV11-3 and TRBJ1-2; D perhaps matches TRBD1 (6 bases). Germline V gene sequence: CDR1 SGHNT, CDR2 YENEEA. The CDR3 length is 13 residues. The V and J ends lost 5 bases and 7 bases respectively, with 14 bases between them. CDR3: CASSQGMRSGYTF. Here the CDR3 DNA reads TGTGCCAGCAGCCAGGGGATGAGGAGTGGCTACACCTTC.

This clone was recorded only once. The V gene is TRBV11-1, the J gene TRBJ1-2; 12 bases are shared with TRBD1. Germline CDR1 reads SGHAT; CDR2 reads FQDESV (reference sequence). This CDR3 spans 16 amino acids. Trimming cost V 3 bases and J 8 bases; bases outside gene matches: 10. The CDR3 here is CASSFRPGQGAYGYTF. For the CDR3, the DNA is TGTGCCAGCAGCTTTCGCCCGGGACAGGGGGCTTACGGCTACACCTTC.

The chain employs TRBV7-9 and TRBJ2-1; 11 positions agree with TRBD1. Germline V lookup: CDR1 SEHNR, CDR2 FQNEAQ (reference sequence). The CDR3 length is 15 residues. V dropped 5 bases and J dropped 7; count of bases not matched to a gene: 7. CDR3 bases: TGTGCCAGCAGCACTCAAGGACAGGGGGCAAATGAGCAGTTCTTC. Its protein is CASSTQGQGANEQFF.

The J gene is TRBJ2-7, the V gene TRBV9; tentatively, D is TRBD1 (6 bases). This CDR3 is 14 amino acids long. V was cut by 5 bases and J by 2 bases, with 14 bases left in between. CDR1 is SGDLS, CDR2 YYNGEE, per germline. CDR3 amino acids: CASSGGGRPYEQYF. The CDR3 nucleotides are TGTGCCAGCAGTGGGGGCGGGCGCCCCTACGAGCAGTACTTC.